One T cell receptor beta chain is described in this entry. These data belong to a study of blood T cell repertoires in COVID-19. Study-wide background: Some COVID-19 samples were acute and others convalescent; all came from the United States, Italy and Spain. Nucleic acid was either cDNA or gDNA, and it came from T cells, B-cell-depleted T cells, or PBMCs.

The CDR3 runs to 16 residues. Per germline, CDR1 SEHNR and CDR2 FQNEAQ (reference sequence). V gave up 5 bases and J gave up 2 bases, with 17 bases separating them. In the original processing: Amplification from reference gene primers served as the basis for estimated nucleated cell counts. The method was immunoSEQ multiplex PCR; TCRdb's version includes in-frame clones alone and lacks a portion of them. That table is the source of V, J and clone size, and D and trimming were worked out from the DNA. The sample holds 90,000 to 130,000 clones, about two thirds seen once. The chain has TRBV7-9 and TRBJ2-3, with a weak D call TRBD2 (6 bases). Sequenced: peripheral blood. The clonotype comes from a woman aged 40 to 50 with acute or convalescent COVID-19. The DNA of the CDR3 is TGTGCCAGCAGCCTGACTAGATACTACAACACAGATACGCAGTATTTT. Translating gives CASSLTRYYNTDTQYF.